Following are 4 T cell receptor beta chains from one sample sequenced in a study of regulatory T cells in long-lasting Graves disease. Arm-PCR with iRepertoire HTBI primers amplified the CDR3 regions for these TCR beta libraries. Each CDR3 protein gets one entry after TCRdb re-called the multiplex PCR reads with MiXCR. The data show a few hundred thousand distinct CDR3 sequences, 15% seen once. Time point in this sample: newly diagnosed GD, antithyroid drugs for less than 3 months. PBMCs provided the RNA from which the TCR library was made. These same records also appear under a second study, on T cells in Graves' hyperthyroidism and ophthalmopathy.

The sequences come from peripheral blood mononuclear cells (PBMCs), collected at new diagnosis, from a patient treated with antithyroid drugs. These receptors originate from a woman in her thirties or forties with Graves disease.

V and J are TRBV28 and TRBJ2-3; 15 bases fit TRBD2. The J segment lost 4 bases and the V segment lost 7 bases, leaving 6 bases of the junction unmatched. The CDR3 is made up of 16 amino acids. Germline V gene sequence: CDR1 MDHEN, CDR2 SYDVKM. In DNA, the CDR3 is TGTGCCAGCACCACGGGGACTAGCGGGGGGTCAGATACGCAGTATTTT. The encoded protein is CASTTGTSGGSDTQYF.

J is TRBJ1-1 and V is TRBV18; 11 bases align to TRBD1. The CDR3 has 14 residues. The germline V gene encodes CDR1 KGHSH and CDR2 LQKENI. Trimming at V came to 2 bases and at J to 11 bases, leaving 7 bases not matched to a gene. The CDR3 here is CASSPGQGASRAFF. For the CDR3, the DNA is TGTGCCAGCTCACCAGGACAGGGGGCAAGTCGGGCTTTCTTT.

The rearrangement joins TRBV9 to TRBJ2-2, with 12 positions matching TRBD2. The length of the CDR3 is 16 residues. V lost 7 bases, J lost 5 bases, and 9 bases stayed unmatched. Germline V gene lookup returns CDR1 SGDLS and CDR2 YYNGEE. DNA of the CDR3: TGTGCCAGCCGCGAACGGACTAGCGGGACGACCGGGGAGCTGTTTTTT. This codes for CASRERTSGTTGELFF. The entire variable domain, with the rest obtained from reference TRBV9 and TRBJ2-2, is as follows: DSGVTQTPKHLITATGQRVTLRCSPRSGDLSVYWYQQSLDQGLQFLIQYYNGEERAKGNILERFSAQQFPDLHSELNLSSLELGDSALYFCASRERTSGTTGELFFGEGSRLTVL.

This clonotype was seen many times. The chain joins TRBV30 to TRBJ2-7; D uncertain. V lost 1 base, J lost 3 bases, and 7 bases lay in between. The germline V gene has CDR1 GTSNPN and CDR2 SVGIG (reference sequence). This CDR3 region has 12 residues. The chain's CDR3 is CAWSARFYEQYF. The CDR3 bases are TGTGCCTGGAGTGCCAGATTCTACGAGCAGTACTTC.